This T cell receptor beta chain is drawn from a study of blood T cells in healthy people across ages. Study overall: About one barcoded beta molecule per two T cells came from capture by template switching. Points from the study as a whole: Higher diversity and more naive CD4+ cells were features of long-lived donors, compared to aged donors.

V was clipped by 6 bases and J by 10 bases, with 19 bases between them. Germline values: CDR1 MDHEN, CDR2 SYDVKM. CDR3 size: 14 residues. This clonotype was observed a few times. Its target is unknown. Using a J-beta primer mix together with a sample-barcoded 5' primer, a second PCR was run for roughly 6 to 11 cycles. Each of the cDNA molecules was tagged by a template-switch adaptor with 12 random nucleotides. TCRdb independently ran MiXCR on the 5' RACE reads; one entry per CDR3 protein. The sample gives 650,000 or so distinct CDR3 sequences, around 52% of which show up once; roughly 14% is in the top ten. Each donor was a healthy Caucasian individual from Russia, aged roughly 6 to 95.

The specimen sequenced was blood. The J gene is TRBJ2-1, the V gene TRBV28, with D possibly being TRBD1 (6 bases). The source of this sequence is a woman older than 75 in good health. This chain's CDR3 is CASSYPRGHQEQFF. DNA for the CDR3: TGTGCCAGCAGCTACCCCAGGGGCCACCAGGAGCAGTTCTTC.